Listed below are T cell receptor beta chains from one sample, sequenced in a study of T cell responses to AZD1222 COVID-19 vaccine. Some clones are missing from TCRdb's copy, which holds only in-frame ones; the method was immunoSEQ multiplex PCR. The sample holds approximately 50,000 clones, around nine tenths seen once. The specimen was peripheral blood, collected 28 days after the second AZD1222 dose. The receptors here all came from an adult who received the AZD1222 COVID-19 vaccine. Both conserved end residues are part of each CDR3. A D gene is named only where the DNA matches it firmly. Where a row states a size, it is once, few, many or the class of an expanded clone; other rows omit it.

. 17 . TRBJ1-2 TRBV5-4 CASSSFITWPTEGGYTF TGTGCCAGCAGCTCTTTCATTACGTGGCCGACGGAAGGTGGCTACACCTTC
. 15 TRBD2 TRBJ2-1 TRBV5-1 CASSLQLAAPNEQFF TGCGCCAGCAGCTTGCAACTAGCGGCCCCCAATGAGCAGTTCTTC
few 16 TRBD1 TRBJ1-4 TRBV2 CASNEQGAKTNEKLFF TGTGCCAGCAACGAACAGGGGGCGAAAACTAATGAAAAACTGTTTTTT
. 14 . TRBJ1-4 TRBV2 CASRESPQQEKLFF TGTGCCAGCAGGGAGTCGCCCCAGCAAGAAAAACTGTTTTTT
. 15 . TRBJ1-1 TRBV5-1 CASSLGRLDPPGAFF TGCGCCAGCAGCTTGGGGAGATTGGACCCCCCTGGAGCTTTCTTT
. 15 TRBD1 TRBJ2-2 TRBV5-1 CASSPPWTGPGELFF TGCGCCAGCAGCCCACCGTGGACAGGGCCCGGGGAGCTGTTTTTT
. 14 TRBD1 TRBJ1-2 TRBV28 CASSPGQGDSGYTF TGTGCCAGCAGTCCGGGACAGGGTGATTCTGGCTACACCTTC
. 13 TRBD2 TRBJ2-1 TRBV27 CAAGLAGNNEQFF TGTGCCGCAGGACTAGCGGGAAACAATGAGCAGTTCTTC
. 14 . TRBJ2-5 TRBV25-1 CASSESGLGETQYF TGTGCCAGCTCGGAGTCGGGACTGGGGGAGACCCAGTACTTC
. 16 TRBD1 TRBJ2-2 TRBV10-3 CASLPAGTVNTGELFF TGTGCCAGTCTGCCCGCCGGGACAGTGAACACCGGGGAGCTGTTTTTT
. 14 . TRBJ1-5 TRBV6-4 CASSVEGSGQPQHF TGTGCCAGCAGTGTCGAAGGTAGTGGACAGCCCCAGCATTTT
. 17 . TRBJ1-5 TRBV3-1/TRBV3-2 CASSQSTTGGARGPQHF TGTGCCAGCAGCCAATCGACGACAGGCGGTGCTCGGGGGCCCCAGCATTTT
. 15 . TRBJ1-5 TRBV6-5 CASSYSGGVNQPQHF TGTGCCAGCAGTTATAGCGGAGGCGTCAATCAGCCCCAGCATTTT
. 12 TRBD1 TRBJ1-1 TRBV25-1 CASVGQDFEAFF TGTGCCAGCGTTGGACAGGACTTTGAAGCTTTCTTT
once 13 . TRBJ2-2 TRBV12-3/TRBV12-4 CASSFFNTGELFF TGTGCCAGCAGTTTCTTTAACACCGGGGAGCTGTTTTTT
. 16 TRBD1 TRBJ1-5 TRBV18 CASSPPGQALNQPQHF TGTGCCAGCTCACCACCGGGACAGGCCCTCAATCAGCCCCAGCATTTT
. 18 TRBD1 TRBJ1-2 TRBV5-1 CASSHNRGTGESLYGYTF TGCGCCAGCAGTCATAATCGGGGGACAGGGGAGTCTCTCTATGGCTACACCTTC
. 13 . TRBJ1-5 TRBV10-3 CAISENQDQPQHF TGTGCCATCAGCGAGAACCAGGATCAGCCCCAGCATTTT
. 17 . TRBJ2-1 TRBV27 CASKGEGGPISYNEQFF TGTGCCAGCAAAGGAGAGGGGGGCCCCATATCCTACAATGAGCAGTTCTTC
. 13 . TRBJ2-3 TRBV24-1 CAIRDWDTDTQYF TGTGCCATCCGGGACTGGGACACAGATACGCAGTATTTT
. 16 . TRBJ2-1 TRBV15 CATSRGHGTQNNEQFF TGTGCCACCAGCAGAGGTCACGGGACACAAAACAATGAGCAGTTCTTC
. 13 TRBD1 TRBJ1-5 TRBV29-1 CSALTGGDQPQHF TGCAGCGCCCTGACAGGGGGTGATCAGCCCCAGCATTTT
. 17 . TRBJ1-1 TRBV28 CASSLGIGMGQNTEAFF TGTGCCAGCAGTTTGGGTATAGGGATGGGACAAAACACTGAAGCTTTCTTT
. 13 . TRBJ1-2 TRBV5-1 CASSLAGNYGYTF TGCGCCAGCAGCTTGGCCGGGAACTATGGCTACACCTTC
. 15 TRBD1 TRBJ1-2 TRBV24-1 CATSGGQGTNYGYTF TGTGCCACCAGCGGCGGACAGGGCACTAACTATGGCTACACCTTC
few 12 . TRBJ2-7 TRBV29-1 CSVNRDGDEQYF TGCAGCGTCAACAGGGACGGGGACGAGCAGTACTTC
. 17 . TRBJ2-6 TRBV6-1 CASSEVGFRAGANVLTF TGTGCCAGCAGTGAAGTGGGGTTCAGGGCCGGGGCCAACGTCCTGACTTTC
. 15 TRBD1 TRBJ1-3 TRBV3-1/TRBV3-2 CASSITGGSGNTIYF TGTGCCAGCAGCATCACAGGGGGCTCTGGAAACACCATATATTTT
. 13 . TRBJ1-1 TRBV27 CASSFIRNTEAFF TGTGCCAGCAGTTTCATCCGGAACACTGAAGCTTTCTTT
once 12 TRBD1 TRBJ2-5 TRBV19 CASSTGWETQYF TGTGCCAGTTCGACAGGGTGGGAGACCCAGTACTTC
. 13 . TRBJ2-3 TRBV15 CATSRDRAGSQYF TGTGCCACCAGCAGAGATCGTGCGGGTTCGCAGTATTTT
. 12 . TRBJ1-2 TRBV7-9 CASSLVVDGYTF TGTGCCAGCAGCTTAGTCGTGGATGGCTACACCTTC
. 12 . TRBJ1-2 TRBV10-2 CASQNQGDGYTF TGCGCCAGCCAGAACCAGGGTGATGGCTACACCTTC
. 15 . TRBJ1-4 TRBV21-1 CASSRRTGENEKLFF TGTGCCAGCAGCAGGCGGACGGGGGAGAATGAAAAACTGTTTTTT
. 13 TRBD1 TRBJ1-2 TRBV6-5 CASITGDDYGYTF TGTGCCAGCATTACAGGGGACGACTATGGCTACACCTTC
. 14 TRBD1 TRBJ1-4 TRBV28 CASSDRGMNEKLFF TGTGCCAGCAGCGACAGGGGGATGAATGAAAAACTGTTTTTT
. 14 TRBD1 TRBJ1-2 TRBV7-2 CASSGQGADRGYTF TGTGCCAGCAGCGGACAGGGGGCCGATAGAGGTTACACCTTC
. 16 . TRBJ1-2 TRBV13 CASSLGPLHPNYGYTF TGTGCCAGCAGCTTGGGTCCGCTACATCCAAACTATGGCTACACCTTC
. 14 . TRBJ1-4 TRBV9 CASSLTTGREKLFF TGTGCCAGCAGCCTCACGACAGGTCGGGAAAAACTGTTTTTT
. 16 TRBD2 TRBJ2-1 TRBV4-3 CASSHGVAGGYNEQFF TGCGCCAGCAGCCATGGTGTAGCGGGAGGGTATAATGAGCAGTTCTTC
. 11 . TRBJ2-7 TRBV23-1 CASSQGSEQYF TGCGCCAGCAGTCAAGGGAGCGAGCAGTACTTC
. 14 . TRBJ1-4 TRBV10-3 CAISESGVGEKLFF TGTGCCATCAGTGAGTCCGGGGTGGGTGAAAAACTGTTTTTT
. 15 . TRBJ2-1 TRBV7-9 CASSDPREAYNEQFF TGTGCCAGCAGCGACCCCAGGGAGGCCTACAATGAGCAGTTCTTC
. 13 TRBD1 TRBJ2-5 TRBV2 CASSVYRGETQYF TGTGCCAGCAGTGTCTACAGGGGAGAGACCCAGTACTTC
. 14 . TRBJ2-2 TRBV11-2 CASSLVRGTGELFF TGTGCCAGCAGCTTAGTGCGGGGTACCGGGGAGCTGTTTTTT
. 15 TRBD1 TRBJ1-1 TRBV5-1 CASRPDRLLNTEAFF TGCGCCAGCCGACCGGACAGGCTCCTGAACACTGAAGCTTTCTTT
. 16 . TRBJ1-3 TRBV19 CASSPFGTGIGNTIYF TGTGCCAGTAGTCCTTTCGGAACAGGGATCGGAAACACCATATATTTT
. 14 . TRBJ1-5 TRBV10-3 CAISPGQTYQPQHF TGTGCCATCAGCCCCGGACAGACCTATCAGCCCCAGCATTTT
. 14 . TRBJ2-3 TRBV9 CASSLRQFSDTQYF TGTGCCAGCAGCCTACGACAGTTTTCAGATACGCAGTATTTT
. 14 . TRBJ2-7 TRBV27 CASSSGGYPYEQYF TGTGCCAGCAGTTCAGGGGGGTATCCCTACGAGCAGTACTTC
. 14 TRBD1 TRBJ1-1 TRBV12-5 CASALTGGNTEAFF TGTGCTAGTGCTTTGACAGGGGGGAACACTGAAGCTTTCTTT
. 15 TRBD1 TRBJ2-5 TRBV11-2 CASSDPGQLEETQYF TGTGCCAGCAGCGATCCGGGACAGCTAGAAGAGACCCAGTACTTC
few 11 . TRBJ2-2 TRBV29-1 CSVVRVQELFF TGCAGCGTTGTCAGGGTGCAGGAGCTGTTTTTT
. 15 TRBD1 TRBJ1-4 TRBV7-2 CASSLNRDSNEKLFF TGTGCCAGCAGTTTGAACCGGGACAGTAATGAAAAACTGTTTTTT
. 17 TRBD1 TRBJ2-6 TRBV18 CASSPLGQGAGANVLTF TGTGCCAGCTCACCCCTCGGACAGGGCGCTGGGGCCAACGTCCTGACTTTC
. 14 . TRBJ1-5 TRBV3-1/TRBV3-2 CASSGGISNQPQHF TGTGCCAGCAGCGGGGGCATTAGCAATCAGCCCCAGCATTTT
few 14 . TRBJ2-2 TRBV7-2 CASRPEANTGELFF TGTGCCAGCAGACCCGAAGCGAACACCGGGGAGCTGTTTTTT
. 12 . TRBJ1-2 TRBV6-5 CASGRQAYGYTF TGTGCCAGCGGAAGACAGGCCTATGGCTACACCTTC